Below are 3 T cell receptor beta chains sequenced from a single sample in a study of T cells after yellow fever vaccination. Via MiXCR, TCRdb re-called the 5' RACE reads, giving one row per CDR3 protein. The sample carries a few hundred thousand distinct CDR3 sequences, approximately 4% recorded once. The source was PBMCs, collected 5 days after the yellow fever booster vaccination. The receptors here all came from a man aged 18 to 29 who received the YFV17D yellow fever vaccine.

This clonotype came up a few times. The DNA for the CDR3 is TGCAGTGCCCTGGGATCTGGAAACACCATATATTTT. It specifies CSALGSGNTIYF. This chain uses TRBV20-1 with TRBJ1-3; D not resolved. The CDR3 extends over 12 amino acids. From germline, CDR1 is DFQATT and CDR2 SNEGSKA (reference sequence). The V end was cut by 6 bases, the J end by 1 base, with 7 bases between.

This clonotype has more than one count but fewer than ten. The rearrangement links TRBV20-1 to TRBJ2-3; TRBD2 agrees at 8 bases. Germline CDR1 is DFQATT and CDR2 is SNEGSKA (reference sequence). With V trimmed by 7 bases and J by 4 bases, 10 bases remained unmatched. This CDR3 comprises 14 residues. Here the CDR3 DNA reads TGCAGTGGAAACCGGGGGGGGCTTGCAGATACGCAGTATTTT. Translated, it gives CSGNRGGLADTQYF.

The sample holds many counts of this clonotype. CDR3 in amino acids: CASSSPPHADTQYF. CDR3 DNA: TGTGCCAGCAGTAGCCCCCCCCACGCAGATACGCAGTATTTT. The chain uses TRBV12-3 or TRBV12-4 and TRBJ2-3; no firm D call. This CDR3 spans 14 amino acids. Deletions cut 5 bases from V and 4 bases from J, with 13 bases between.